This TCR beta chain was sequenced in a study of cytomegalovirus exposure and HLA in healthy donors. Trimming removed 0 bases from V and 0 bases from J, with 12 bases in between. The CDR3 is 16 amino acids. Per the germline V gene, CDR1 is SGDLS and CDR2 is YYNGEE. Both 60 Vbeta primers and 13 Jbeta primers went into the PCR. The table came from immunoSEQ multiplex PCR; TCRdb's copy has only in-frame clones and leaves some out. The table shows under 200,000 clones, with roughly 85% occurring only once. This sequence was found in a woman in her twenties or thirties in good health and CMV-seronegative. The V call is TRBV9, the J call TRBJ1-1; D is perhaps TRBD1 (6 bases). Material: PBMCs. In DNA form, the CDR3 reads TGTGCCAGCAGCGTAGGGACAGATCTCATGAACACTGAAGCTTTCTTT. This encodes CASSVGTDLMNTEAFF. Based on the CDR3 plus reference TRBV9 and TRBJ1-1, the full variable domain is DSGVTQTPKHLITATGQRVTLRCSPRSGDLSVYWYQQSLDQGLQFLIQYYNGEERAKGNILERFSAQQFPDLHSELNLSSLELGDSALYFCASSVGTDLMNTEAFFGQGTRLTVV.